This T cell receptor (beta chain) was captured in a study of somatic mutations in cytotoxic T cells in rheumatoid arthritis. This CDR3 has 12 residues. The V gene's germline CDR1 is SGHDT and CDR2 YYEEEE. Between the trimmed V and J ends, which lost 4 bases and 3 bases, there was a span of 7 bases. This table comes from immunoSEQ multiplex PCR, and its TCRdb copy is limited to in-frame clones, with some not included. This table holds roughly 14,000 clones, under 85% found once. CD4+ cells and CD8+ cells were each obtained through positive magnetic bead selection, and their purity was assessed by flow cytometry. Concerning this clone itself: What it binds is not known.

Whole-study findings and limits: Exceedance of 20% of CD8+ cells by the largest CD8+ clone occurred in about an eighth of the 65 patients. There was no knowledge of the antigen targets of the expanded CD8+ clones. Age-dependent increases in CD8+ clonality occurred in rheumatoid arthritis patients but not in healthy controls.

The chain carries TRBV5-6 and TRBJ1-1; D unresolved. This sequence was found in an adult with rheumatoid arthritis. The sequencing sample was made of CD8+ T cells sorted from blood. CDR3 DNA: TGTGCCAGCAGCCAAGAGGACACTGAAGCTTTCTTT. Translating gives CASSQEDTEAFF.